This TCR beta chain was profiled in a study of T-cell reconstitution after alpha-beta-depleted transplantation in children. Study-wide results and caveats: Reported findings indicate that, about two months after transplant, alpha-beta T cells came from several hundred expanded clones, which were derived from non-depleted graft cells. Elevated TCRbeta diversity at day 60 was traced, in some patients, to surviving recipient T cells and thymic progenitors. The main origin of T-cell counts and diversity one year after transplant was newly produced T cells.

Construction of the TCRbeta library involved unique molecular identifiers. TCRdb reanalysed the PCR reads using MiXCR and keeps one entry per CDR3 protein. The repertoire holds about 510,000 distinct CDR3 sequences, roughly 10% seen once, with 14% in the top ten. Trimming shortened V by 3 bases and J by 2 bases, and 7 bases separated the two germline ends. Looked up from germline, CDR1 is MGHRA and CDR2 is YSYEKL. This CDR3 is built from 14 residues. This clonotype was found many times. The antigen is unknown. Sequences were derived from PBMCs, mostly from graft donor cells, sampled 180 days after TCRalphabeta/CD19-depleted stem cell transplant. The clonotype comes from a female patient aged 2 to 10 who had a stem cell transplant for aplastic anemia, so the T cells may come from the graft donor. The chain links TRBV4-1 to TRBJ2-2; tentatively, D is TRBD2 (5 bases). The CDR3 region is CASSHGGNTGELFF. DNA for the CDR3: TGCGCCAGCAGCCATGGAGGAAACACCGGGGAGCTGTTTTTT.